This T cell receptor (beta chain) was sequenced for a study of shared clonotypes between healthy human individuals (dated by TCRdb to about 2020). About the investigation overall: The cohort comprised a couple of women and three men aged 18 to 49 years. For each donor, CD4 naive and CD4 memory were each given three plates, CD8 naive was given two plates, and CD8 memory was given one plate. To estimate repertoire size and how much clonotypes are shared between individuals, the study performed deep sequencing of blood TCR repertoires from roughly five healthy adults. Different laboratories and diverse techniques were used to prepare libraries and sequence TCR repertoires, to increase sequencing depth and limit assay-specific biases. Per donor, leukapheresis produced somewhere between about 0.94 and 9.5 billion PBMCs.

General study outcomes and caveats: Across a few donors, roughly 5.1% of naive CD4, roughly 3.5% of naive CD8, 2.3% of memory CD4, and under 0.45% of memory CD8 clonotypes were shared. Pairwise subsampling indicated that sequencing depth was expected to affect the degree of clonotype sharing among donors. Because the study included only a small number of donors, the genetic and exposure-history diversity represented was limited. Higher generation probabilities were observed for clonotypes shared by all four sorted-subset donors than for non-shared clonotypes. Estimated clonotype richness was generally larger for naive than for memory subsets. Incomplete sequencing was indicated by rarefaction of sorted-subset datasets, despite the large sequencing depth. Sampling was restricted to blood, and TCR repertoires in tissue are likely to differ from TCR repertoires in blood.

Using the deep immunoSEQ assay, TCR CDR3 regions were amplified from genomic DNA by multiplex PCR. Genomic DNA extracted from each cell subset was distributed evenly over all wells of several immunoSEQ 96-well plates, and each plate served as one replicate. For sorted subsets, 200 ng of genomic DNA, equivalent to 25,000 to 35,000 T cell genomes, went into each replicate PCR. Purified libraries were quantified with a Qubit 3.0 fluorometer, sized on a Bioanalyzer 2100, and re-quantified with the KAPA Library Quantification kit. Every immunoSEQ 96-well plate was sequenced on a separate single-read 150-cycle Illumina NextSeq 550 flow cell. The original methods were these. Because the immunoSEQ output held only junctional sequences and lacked quality scores, the filtering could not match the filtering applied to full-length reads. Sequences were annotated with PyIR, a Python wrapper for IgBLAST v1.9, using IMGT germline references to assign V/J genes and CDR3. Reads with weak V/J assignments (E-value above 1e-6), missing CDR3, stop codons, out-of-frame junctions, or ambiguous translated residues were removed. V3J clonotypes were defined by identical inferred V gene, J gene, and CDR3 amino acid sequence. The percentage overlap between two repertoires was calculated by dividing the number of shared unique clonotypes by the size of the smaller repertoire. Repertoire richness was assessed with RTK rarefaction, the Chao1 estimator, and Recon v2.1 estimates of unobserved clonotypes. Generation probabilities for all TCRbeta clonotypes obtained by the gDNA method from a few donors were computed using OLGA. TCRdb holds this immuneACCESS table with in-frame rearrangements only. Some clones are missing; in checked studies, unresolved V genes explain under half, and the rest has no known cause. D and trimming come from the DNA, and the V and J calls and clone size come from that table. This sample gives fewer than 3 million clones in total; approximately 90% of them show up just once. The top ten clones comprise 0.37% of the sample.

About this clone: Its antigen target is currently unknown. Nothing much larger sits one base from this clone, and base qualities are not available.

Healthy HIV-negative adults with no recently reported acute infections or vaccinations were included as donors. Every donor was a Caucasian adult residing in Nashville, Tennessee, USA. CD4+ T cells were enriched by magnetic negative selection, after which naive cells were positively selected on CD45RA and the negative fraction was taken as the memory subset. Blood was collected by leukapheresis, and PBMCs were isolated by Ficoll-Histopaque density gradient centrifugation and then cryopreserved in liquid nitrogen vapor phase. Analytical flow cytometry was used to check the purity and quantity of each magnetically sorted T cell population. Genomic DNA was isolated from each sorted fraction and quantified by UV absorbance on a Nanodrop 2000c. The material sequenced was naive CD4+ T cells from PBMCs. The meaning of the sample's cell subset or site label: CD45RA+ positively selected. The origin of this receptor is a young man in good health. Some clones in this sample may be carry-over from other donors' samples.

Here the CDR3 is given as CASSSTTGFIQPQHF. The DNA reads TGTGCCAGCAGCTCGACGACAGGGTTCATTCAGCCCCAGCATTTT. This chain is built from TRBV5-5 and TRBJ1-5, and TRBD1 matches 7 of the central bases. The CDR3 numbers 15 residues from cysteine through phenylalanine. CDR3 DNA only is kept here, 45 bases in frame from base 1. CDR1 SGHKS and CDR2 YYEKEE were looked up in the germline V gene (reference sequence). From V the trimming removes 3 bases and from J it removes 6 bases, while the gene matches leave 9 bases of the junction unaccounted for.